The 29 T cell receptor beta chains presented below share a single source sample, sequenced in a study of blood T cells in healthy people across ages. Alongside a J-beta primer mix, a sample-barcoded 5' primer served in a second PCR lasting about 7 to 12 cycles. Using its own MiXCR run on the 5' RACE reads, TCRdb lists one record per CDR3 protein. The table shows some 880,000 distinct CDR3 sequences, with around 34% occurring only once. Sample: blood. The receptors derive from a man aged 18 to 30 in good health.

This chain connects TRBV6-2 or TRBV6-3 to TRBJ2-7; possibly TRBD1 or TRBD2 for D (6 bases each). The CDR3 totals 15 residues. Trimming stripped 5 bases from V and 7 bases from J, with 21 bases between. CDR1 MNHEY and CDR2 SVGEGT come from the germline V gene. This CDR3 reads CASSPRGPSYNEQYF. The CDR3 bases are TGTGCCAGCAGTCCCCGGGGGCCCTCCTACAATGAGCAGTACTTC.

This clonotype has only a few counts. The CDR3 sequence is CASSDTESSYNEQFF. The CDR3 nucleotides are TGTGCCAGCAGCGATACTGAGAGCTCCTACAATGAGCAGTTCTTC. The chain uses TRBV9 and TRBJ2-1; no clear D gene. Per germline, CDR1 SGDLS and CDR2 YYNGEE. This CDR3 is 15 amino acids long. V was pared by 3 bases and J by 0 bases, with 10 bases between.

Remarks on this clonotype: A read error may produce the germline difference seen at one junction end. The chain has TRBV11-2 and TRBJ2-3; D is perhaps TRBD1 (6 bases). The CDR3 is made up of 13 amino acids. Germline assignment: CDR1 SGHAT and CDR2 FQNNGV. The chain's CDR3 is CAGSQVGAVTQYF. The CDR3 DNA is TGTGCCGGCAGCCAAGTGGGGGCAGTTACGCAGTATTTT. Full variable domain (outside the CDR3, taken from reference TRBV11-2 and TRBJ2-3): EAGVAQSPRYKIIEKRQSVAFWCNPISGHATLYWYQQILGQGPKLLIQFQNNGVVDDSQLPKDRFSAERLKGVDSTLKIQPAKLEDSAVYLCAGSQVGAVTQYFGPGTRLTVL.

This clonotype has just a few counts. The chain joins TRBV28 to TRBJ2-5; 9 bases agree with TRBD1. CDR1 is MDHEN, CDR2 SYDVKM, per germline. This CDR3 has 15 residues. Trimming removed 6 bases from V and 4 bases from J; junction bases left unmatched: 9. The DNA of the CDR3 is TGTGCCAGCAGCTTGAGACAGGGGGGACGAGAGACCCAGTACTTC. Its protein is CASSLRQGGRETQYF.

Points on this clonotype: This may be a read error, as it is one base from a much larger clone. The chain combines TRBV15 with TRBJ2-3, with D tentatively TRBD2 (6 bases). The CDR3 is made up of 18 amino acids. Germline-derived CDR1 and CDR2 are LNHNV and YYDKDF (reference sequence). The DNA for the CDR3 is TGTGCCACCAGCAGAGCCCGTTCCGGGACTGGATTCACAGAGACGCAGTATTTT. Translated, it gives CATSRARSGTGFTETQYF.

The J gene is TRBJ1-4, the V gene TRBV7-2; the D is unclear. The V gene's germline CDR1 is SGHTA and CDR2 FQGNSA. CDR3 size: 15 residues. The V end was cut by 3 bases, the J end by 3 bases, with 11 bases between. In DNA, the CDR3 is TGTGCCAGCAGCTTGGCCGGCGCAGCTAATGAAAAACTGTTTTTT. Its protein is CASSLAGAANEKLFF.

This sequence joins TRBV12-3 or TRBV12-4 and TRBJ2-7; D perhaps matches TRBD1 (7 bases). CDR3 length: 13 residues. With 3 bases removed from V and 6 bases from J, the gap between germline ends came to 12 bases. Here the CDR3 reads CASSFGRGAEQYF. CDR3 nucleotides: TGTGCCAGCAGTTTCGGCAGGGGGGCCGAGCAGTACTTC.

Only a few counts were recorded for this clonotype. CDR3 residues: CASSSKSLAGGPYNEQFF. DNA for the CDR3: TGCGCCAGCAGCTCAAAATCATTAGCGGGGGGGCCTTACAATGAGCAGTTCTTC. The chain links TRBV5-1 to TRBJ2-1; 11 positions agree with TRBD2. Germline V gene sequence: CDR1 SGHRS, CDR2 YFSETQ. The CDR3 has 18 residues. V shed 3 bases and J 4 bases; nucleotides not matched to a gene: 12.

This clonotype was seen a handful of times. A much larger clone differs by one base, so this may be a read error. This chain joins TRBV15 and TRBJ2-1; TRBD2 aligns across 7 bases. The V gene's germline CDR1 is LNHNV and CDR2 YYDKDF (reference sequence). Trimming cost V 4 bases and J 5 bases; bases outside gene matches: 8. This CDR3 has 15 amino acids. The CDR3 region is CATSKDGGLNNEQFF. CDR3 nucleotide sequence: TGTGCCACCAGCAAGGACGGGGGACTAAACAATGAGCAGTTCTTC.

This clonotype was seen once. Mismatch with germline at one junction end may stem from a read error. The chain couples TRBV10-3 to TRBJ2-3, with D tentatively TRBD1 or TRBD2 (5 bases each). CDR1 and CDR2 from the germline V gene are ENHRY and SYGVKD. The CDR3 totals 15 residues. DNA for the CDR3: TGTCCCATCAGCGGAACCGGGGACGAAACGAATACGCAGTATTTT. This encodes CPISGTGDETNTQYF.

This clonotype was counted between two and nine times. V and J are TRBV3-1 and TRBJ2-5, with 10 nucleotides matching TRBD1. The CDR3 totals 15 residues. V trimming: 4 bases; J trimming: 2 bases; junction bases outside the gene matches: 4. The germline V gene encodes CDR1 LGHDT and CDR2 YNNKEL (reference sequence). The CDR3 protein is CASSPRDRGQETQYF. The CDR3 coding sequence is TGTGCCAGCAGCCCCCGGGACAGGGGACAAGAGACCCAGTACTTC.

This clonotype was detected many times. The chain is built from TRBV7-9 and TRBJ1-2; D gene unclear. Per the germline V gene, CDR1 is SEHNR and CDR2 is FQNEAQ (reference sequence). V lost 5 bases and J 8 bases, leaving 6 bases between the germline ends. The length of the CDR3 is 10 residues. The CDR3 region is CASSNIGYTF. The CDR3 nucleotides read TGTGCCAGCAGCAATATAGGCTACACCTTC.

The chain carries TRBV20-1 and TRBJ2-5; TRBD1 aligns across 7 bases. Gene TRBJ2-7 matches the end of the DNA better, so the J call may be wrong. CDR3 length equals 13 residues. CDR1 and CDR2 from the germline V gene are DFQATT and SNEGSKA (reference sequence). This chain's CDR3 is CSAREDRDYEQYF. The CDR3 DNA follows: TGCAGTGCTAGAGAAGACAGGGACTACGAGCAGTACTTC.

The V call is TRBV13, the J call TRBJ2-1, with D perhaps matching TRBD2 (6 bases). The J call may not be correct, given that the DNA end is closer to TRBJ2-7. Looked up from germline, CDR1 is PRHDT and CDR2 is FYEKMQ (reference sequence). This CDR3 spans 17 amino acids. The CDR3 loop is CASSFPGGAAPYNEQYF. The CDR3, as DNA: TGTGCCAGCAGCTTCCCCGGAGGGGCCGCCCCCTACAATGAGCAGTACTTC.

The CDR3 is CASGWGTPRDTQYF. The DNA of the CDR3 is TGTGCCAGCGGGTGGGGGACCCCGAGAGATACGCAGTATTTT. The gene calls are TRBV9 and TRBJ2-3; perhaps D is TRBD1 or TRBD2 (5 bases each). Trimming took 7 bases from V and 5 from J, leaving 17 bases between them. The CDR3 contains 14 residues. The germline gives CDR1 SGDLS, CDR2 YYNGEE.

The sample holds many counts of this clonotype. CDR3 nucleotide sequence: TGTGCCAGCAGCTCCCCACCGCGTACGCAGTATTTT. Protein sequence: CASSSPPRTQYF. J is TRBJ2-3 and V is TRBV7-2; the D is unclear. The CDR3 has 12 residues. Germline CDR1 reads SGHTA; CDR2 reads FQGNSA. V lost 4 bases and J lost 8, with 10 bases in between.

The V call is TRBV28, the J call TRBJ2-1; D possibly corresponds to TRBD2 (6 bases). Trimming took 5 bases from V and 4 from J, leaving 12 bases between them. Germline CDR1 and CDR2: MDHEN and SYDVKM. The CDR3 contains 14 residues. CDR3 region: CASSRSGDYNEQFF. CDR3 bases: TGTGCCAGCAGTCGTAGCGGAGATTACAATGAGCAGTTCTTC.

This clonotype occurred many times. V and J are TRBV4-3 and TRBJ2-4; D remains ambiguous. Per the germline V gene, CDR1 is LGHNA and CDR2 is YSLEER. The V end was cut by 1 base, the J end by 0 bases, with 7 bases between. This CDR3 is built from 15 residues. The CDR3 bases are TGCGCCAGCAGCCAAGTTTTACTAGCCAAAAACATTCAGTACTTC. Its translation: CASSQVLLAKNIQYF.

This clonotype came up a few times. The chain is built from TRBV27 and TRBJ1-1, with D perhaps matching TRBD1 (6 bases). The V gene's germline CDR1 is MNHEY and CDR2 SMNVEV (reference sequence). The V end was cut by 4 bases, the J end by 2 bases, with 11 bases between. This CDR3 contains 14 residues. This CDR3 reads CASSSGEGNTEAFF. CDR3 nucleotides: TGTGCCAGCAGTTCAGGGGAGGGAAACACTGAAGCTTTCTTT.

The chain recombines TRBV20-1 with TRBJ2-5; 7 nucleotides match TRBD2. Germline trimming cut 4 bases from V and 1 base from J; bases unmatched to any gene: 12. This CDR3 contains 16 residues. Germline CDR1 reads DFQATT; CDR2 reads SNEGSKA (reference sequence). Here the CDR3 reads CSAKWASGFSQETQYF. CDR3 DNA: TGCAGTGCTAAGTGGGCTAGCGGCTTCAGCCAAGAGACCCAGTACTTC.

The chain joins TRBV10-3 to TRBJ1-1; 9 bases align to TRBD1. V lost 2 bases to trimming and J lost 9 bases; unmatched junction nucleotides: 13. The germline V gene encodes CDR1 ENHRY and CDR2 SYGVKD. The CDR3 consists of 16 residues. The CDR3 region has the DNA TGTGCCATCAGTGAGACACCCAATCCGGGACAGGGACAAGCTTTCTTT. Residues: CAISETPNPGQGQAFF.

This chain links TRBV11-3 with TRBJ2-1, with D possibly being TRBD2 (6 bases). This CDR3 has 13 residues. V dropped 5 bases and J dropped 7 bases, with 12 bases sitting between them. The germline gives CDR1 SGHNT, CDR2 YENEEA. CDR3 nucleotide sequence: TGTGCCAGCAGCCAGGCAGGGAGGAATGAGCAGTTCTTC. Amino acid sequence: CASSQAGRNEQFF.

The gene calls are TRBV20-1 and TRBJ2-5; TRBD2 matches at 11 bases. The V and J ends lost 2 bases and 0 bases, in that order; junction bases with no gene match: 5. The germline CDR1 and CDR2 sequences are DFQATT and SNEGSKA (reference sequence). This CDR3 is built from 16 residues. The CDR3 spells CSARRLAGRYQETQYF. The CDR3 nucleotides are TGCAGTGCTAGACGACTAGCGGGGAGGTACCAAGAGACCCAGTACTTC.

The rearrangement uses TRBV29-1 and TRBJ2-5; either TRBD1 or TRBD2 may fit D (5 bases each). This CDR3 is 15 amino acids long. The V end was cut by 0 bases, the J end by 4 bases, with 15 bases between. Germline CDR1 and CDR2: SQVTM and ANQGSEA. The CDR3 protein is CSVEDFGAVGETQYF. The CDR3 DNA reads TGCAGCGTTGAAGATTTCGGGGCGGTGGGAGAGACCCAGTACTTC.

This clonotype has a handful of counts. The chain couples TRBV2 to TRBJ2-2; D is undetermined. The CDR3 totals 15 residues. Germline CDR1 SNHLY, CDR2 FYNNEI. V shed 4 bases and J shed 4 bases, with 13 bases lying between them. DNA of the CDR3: TGTGCCAGCAGTGCTTTAGTAACTCCCACCGGGGAGCTGTTTTTT. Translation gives CASSALVTPTGELFF.

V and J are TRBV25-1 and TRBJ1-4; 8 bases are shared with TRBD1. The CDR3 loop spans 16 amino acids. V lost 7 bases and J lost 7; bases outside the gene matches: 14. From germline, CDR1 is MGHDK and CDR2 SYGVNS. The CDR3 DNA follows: TGTGCCAGCACATGGACAGGGCAAGCGCGGGGTGAAAAACTGTTTTTT. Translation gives CASTWTGQARGEKLFF.

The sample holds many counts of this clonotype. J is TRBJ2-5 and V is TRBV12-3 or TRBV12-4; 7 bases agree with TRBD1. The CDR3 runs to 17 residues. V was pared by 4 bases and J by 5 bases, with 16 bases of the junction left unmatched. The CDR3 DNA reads TGTGCCAGCAGTTCGCACTTGGACAGGCCCAAACGGGAGACCCAGTACTTC. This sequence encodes CASSSHLDRPKRETQYF.

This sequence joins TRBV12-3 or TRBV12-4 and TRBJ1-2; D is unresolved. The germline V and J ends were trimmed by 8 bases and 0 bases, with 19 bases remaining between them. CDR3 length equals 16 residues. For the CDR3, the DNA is TGTGCCAGCGGCCCTGTGGTGCGAGATACTAACTATGGCTACACCTTC. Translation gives CASGPVVRDTNYGYTF.

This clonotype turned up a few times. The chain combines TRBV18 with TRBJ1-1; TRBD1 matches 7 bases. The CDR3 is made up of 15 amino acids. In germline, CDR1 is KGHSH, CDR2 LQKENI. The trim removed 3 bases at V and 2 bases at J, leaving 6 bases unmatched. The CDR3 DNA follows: TGTGCCAGCTCACCTACAGGGGCGGGCAACACTGAAGCTTTCTTT. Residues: CASSPTGAGNTEAFF.